The subject of this entry is one T cell receptor beta chain. Per germline, CDR1 MNHEY and CDR2 SMNVEV (reference sequence). The CDR3 extends over 15 amino acids. V shed 2 bases and J 0 bases; nucleotides not matched to a gene: 0. RNA was isolated and reverse transcribed to cDNA, the sequencing template. The protocol was immunoSEQ multiplex PCR, while the TCRdb copy is restricted to in-frame clones and leaves out a portion. The table has more than 90,000 clones, 50% to 75% seen once; the top ten hold approximately 29%. The sample is drawn from a study of CD8+ T cells in alopecia areata. Stated treatment: oral pan-JAK inhibitor, 5-10 mg twice daily.

Material: CD8+ T cells sorted from blood, obtained at week 4, from a patient treated with tofacitinib. The chain is built from TRBV27 and TRBJ2-2; 7 bases fit TRBD1. The TCR sequence derives from a human donor with alopecia areata. The CDR3 nucleotides are TGTGCCAGCAGTTTAACAGGGGCGAACACCGGGGAGCTGTTTTTT. This translates into CASSLTGANTGELFF.